This T cell receptor beta chain emerged from a study of T cell clones after liver transplantation. Study results and caveats: Graft donor-reactive T cells possibly entered the graft instead of undergoing deletion. Circulating graft-donor-reactive CD4 TCRbeta sequences fell significantly post-transplant in 5 of 8 subjects.

With respect to this clone: The target antigen is unknown.

Libraries were prepared by immunoSEQ multiplex PCR; TCRdb keeps only in-frame clonotypes and omits some of them. Found here are roughly 80,000 clones, 82% of them singletons; the top ten hold 0.45% to 0.55%. The source is a human patient who received a liver transplant. Some T cells may be transferred from the graft donor. The sample in question was CD4+ T cells from blood, obtained around 42 months after liver transplant.

CDR3: CASSLLTWADHEQYF. The CDR3 nucleotides read TGTGCCAGCAGCTTGCTTACCTGGGCTGATCACGAGCAGTACTTC. The chain employs TRBV21-1 and TRBJ2-7; no check of the table's D call, TRBD1, against the DNA was made. TRBV21-1 is given as a pseudogene. The CDR3 extends over 15 amino acids.